This TCR beta chain was profiled in a study of T-cell reconstitution after alpha-beta-depleted transplantation in children. This CDR3 has 17 amino acids. Molecular barcoding with unique molecular identifiers was used for the TCRbeta library. TCRdb fed the PCR reads into MiXCR, producing one record per CDR3 protein. There are roughly 670,000 distinct CDR3 sequences in the sample; under 15% occur only once, and around 0.76% lies in the top ten. The V gene is TRBV21-1, the J gene TRBJ2-5; TRBD2, the table's D call, lacks a check against the DNA. TRBV21-1 is a pseudogene segment. The specimen comprised PBMCs, sampled before TCRalphabeta/CD19-depleted stem cell transplant. This receptor was obtained from a girl aged 2-10 years with congenital amegakaryocytic thrombocytopenia, due to receive a stem cell transplant. This CDR3 reads CASTKSAGTERRETQYF. As DNA, the CDR3 is TGTGCCAGCACTAAGAGTGCAGGGACGGAGAGGAGAGAGACCCAGTACTTC.